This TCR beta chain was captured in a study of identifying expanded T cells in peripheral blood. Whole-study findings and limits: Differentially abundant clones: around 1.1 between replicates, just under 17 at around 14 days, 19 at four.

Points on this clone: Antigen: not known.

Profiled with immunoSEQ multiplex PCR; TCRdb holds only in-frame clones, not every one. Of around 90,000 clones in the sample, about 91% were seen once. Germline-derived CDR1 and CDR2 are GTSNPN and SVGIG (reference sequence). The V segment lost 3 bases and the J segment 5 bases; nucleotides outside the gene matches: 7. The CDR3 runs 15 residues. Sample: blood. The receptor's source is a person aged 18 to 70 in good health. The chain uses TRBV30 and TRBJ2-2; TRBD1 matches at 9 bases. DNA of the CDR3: TGTGCCTGGAGCCCTCCGGACAGGGGAACCGGGGAGCTGTTTTTT. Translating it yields CAWSPPDRGTGELFF.